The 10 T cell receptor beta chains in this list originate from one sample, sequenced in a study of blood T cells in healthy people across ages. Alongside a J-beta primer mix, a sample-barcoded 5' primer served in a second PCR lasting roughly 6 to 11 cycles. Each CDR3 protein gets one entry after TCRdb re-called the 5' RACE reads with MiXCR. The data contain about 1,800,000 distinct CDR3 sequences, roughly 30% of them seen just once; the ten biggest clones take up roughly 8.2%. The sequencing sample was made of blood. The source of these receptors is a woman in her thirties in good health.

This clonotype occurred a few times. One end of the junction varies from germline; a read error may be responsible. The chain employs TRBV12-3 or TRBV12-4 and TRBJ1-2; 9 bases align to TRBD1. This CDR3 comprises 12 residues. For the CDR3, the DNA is TGTGCCGGCAGTTTGACAGGGGGTGGCTACACCTTC. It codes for CAGSLTGGGYTF.

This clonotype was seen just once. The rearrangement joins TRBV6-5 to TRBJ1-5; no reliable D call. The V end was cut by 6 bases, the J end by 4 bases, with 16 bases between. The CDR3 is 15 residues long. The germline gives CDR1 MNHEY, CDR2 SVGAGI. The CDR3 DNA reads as TGTGCCAGCAGCTCCACCCAGGAGAGGAATCAGCCCCAGCATTTT. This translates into CASSSTQERNQPQHF.

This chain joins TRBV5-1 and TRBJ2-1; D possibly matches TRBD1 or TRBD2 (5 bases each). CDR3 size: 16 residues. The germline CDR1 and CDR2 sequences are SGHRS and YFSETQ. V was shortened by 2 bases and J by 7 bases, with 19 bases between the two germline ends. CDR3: CASSFSGTPSGNEQFF. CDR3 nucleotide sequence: TGCGCCAGCAGCTTCTCCGGGACCCCCTCTGGAAATGAGCAGTTCTTC.

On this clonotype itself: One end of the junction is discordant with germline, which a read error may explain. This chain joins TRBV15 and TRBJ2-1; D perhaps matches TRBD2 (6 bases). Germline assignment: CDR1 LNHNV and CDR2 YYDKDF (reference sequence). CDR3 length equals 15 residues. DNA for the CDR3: TGTGTCACCAGCAGAGATAGGACTACCGACAATGAGCAGTTCTTC. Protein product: CVTSRDRTTDNEQFF. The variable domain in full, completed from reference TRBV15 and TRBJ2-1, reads DAMVIQNPRYQVTQFGKPVTLSCSQTLNHNVMYWYQQKSSQAPKLLFHYYDKDFNNEADTPDNFQSRRPNTSFCFLDIRSPGLGDTAMYLCVTSRDRTTDNEQFFGPGTRLTVL.

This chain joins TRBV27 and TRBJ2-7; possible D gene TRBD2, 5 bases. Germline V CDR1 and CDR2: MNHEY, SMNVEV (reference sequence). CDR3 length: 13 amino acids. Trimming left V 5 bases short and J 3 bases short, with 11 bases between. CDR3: CASSSGALYEQYF. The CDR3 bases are TGTGCCAGCAGTAGCGGAGCACTCTACGAGCAGTACTTC.

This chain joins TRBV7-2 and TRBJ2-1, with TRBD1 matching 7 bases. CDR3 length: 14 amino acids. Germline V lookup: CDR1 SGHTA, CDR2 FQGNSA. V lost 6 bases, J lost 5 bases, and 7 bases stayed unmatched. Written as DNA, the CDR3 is TGTGCCAGCAGTCAGACAGGGAAGGACAATGAGCAGTTCTTC. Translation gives CASSQTGKDNEQFF.

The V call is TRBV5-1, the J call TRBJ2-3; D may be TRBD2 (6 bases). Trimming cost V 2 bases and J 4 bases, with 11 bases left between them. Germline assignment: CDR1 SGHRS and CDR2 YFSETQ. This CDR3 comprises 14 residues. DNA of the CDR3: TGCGCCAGCAGCTTTCGGGAGATTGCAGATACGCAGTATTTT. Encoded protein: CASSFREIADTQYF.

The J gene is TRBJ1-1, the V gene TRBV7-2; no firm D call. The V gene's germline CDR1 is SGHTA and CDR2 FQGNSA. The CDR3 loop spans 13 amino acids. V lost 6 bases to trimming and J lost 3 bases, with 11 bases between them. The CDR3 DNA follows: TGTGCCAGCAGGGTAGGGCTTTACACTGAAGCTTTCTTT. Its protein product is CASRVGLYTEAFF.

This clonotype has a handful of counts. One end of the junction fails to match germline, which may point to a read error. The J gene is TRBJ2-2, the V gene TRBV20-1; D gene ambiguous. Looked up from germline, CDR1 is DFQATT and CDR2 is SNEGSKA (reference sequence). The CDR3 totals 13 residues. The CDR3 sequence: CSAVPTKTGELFF. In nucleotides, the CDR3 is TGCAGTGCTGTCCCAACGAAGACCGGGGAGCTGTTTTTT.

CDR3 sequence reads: CASSVAGAGSLEQFF. The CDR3 DNA follows: TGTGCCAGCAGCGTAGCTGGCGCAGGGAGCCTTGAGCAGTTCTTC. The chain joins TRBV9 to TRBJ2-1; D could derive from TRBD1 or TRBD2 (5 bases each). Germline V gene sequence: CDR1 SGDLS, CDR2 YYNGEE. The CDR3 is made up of 15 amino acids. V shed 0 bases and J shed 9 bases, with 16 bases lying between them.